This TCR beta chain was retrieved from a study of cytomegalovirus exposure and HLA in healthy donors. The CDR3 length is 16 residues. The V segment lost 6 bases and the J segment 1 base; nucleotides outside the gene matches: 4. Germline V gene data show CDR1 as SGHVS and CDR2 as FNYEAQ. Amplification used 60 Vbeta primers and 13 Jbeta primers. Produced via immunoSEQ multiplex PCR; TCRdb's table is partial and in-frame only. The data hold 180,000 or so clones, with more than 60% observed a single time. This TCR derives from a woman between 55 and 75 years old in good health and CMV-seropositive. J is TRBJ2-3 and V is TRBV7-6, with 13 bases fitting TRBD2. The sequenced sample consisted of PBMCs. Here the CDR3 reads CASRQGTSGGTDTQYF. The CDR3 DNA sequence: TGTGCCAGCAGACAAGGGACTAGCGGGGGCACAGATACGCAGTATTTT. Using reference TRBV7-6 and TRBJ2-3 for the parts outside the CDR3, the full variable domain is GAGVSQSPRYKVTKRGQDVALRCDPISGHVSLYWYRQALGQGPEFLTYFNYEAQQDKSGLPNDRFSAERPEGSISTLTIQRTEQRDSAMYRCASRQGTSGGTDTQYFGPGTRLTVL.